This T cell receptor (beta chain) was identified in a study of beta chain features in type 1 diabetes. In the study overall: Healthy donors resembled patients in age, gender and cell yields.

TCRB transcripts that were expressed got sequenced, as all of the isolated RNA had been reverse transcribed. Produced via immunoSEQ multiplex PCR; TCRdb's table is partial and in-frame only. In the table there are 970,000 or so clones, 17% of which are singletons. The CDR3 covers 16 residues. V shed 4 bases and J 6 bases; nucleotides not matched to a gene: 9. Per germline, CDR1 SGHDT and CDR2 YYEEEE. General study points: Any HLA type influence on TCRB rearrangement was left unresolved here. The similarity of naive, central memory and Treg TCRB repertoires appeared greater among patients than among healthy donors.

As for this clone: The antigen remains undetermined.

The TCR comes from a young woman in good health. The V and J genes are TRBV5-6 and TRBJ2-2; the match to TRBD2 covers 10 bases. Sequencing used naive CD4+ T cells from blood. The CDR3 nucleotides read TGTGCCAGCAGCGCATTAGGGACTAGCGTCCCCGGGGAGCTGTTTTTT. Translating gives CASSALGTSVPGELFF. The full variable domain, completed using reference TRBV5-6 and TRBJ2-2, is DAGVTQSPTHLIKTRGQQVTLRCSPKSGHDTVSWYQQALGQGPQFIFQYYEEEERQRGNFPDRFSGHQFPNYSSELNVNALLLGDSALYLCASSALGTSVPGELFFGEGSRLTVL.